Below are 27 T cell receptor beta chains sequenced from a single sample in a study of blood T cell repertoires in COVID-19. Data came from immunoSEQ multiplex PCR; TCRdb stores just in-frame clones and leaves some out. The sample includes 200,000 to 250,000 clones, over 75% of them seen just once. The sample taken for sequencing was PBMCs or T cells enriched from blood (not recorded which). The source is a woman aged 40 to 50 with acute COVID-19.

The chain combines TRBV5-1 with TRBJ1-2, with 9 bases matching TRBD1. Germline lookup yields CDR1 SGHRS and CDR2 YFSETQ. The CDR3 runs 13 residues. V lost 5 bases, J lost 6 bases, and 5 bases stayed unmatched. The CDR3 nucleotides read TGCGCCAGCAGACCCGGACAGGGGAATGGCTACACCTTC. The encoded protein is CASRPGQGNGYTF.

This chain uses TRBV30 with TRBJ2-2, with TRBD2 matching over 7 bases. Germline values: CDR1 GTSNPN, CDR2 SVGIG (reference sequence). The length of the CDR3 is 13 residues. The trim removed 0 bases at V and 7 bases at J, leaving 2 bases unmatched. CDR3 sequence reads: CAWSVKRGGELFF. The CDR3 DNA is TGTGCCTGGAGTGTAAAGCGGGGCGGGGAGCTGTTTTTT.

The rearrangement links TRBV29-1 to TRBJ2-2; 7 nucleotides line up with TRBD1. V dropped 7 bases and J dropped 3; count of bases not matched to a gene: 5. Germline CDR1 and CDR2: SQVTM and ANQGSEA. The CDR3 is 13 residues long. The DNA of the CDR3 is TGCAGCGGAGGGGGCTGGGACACCGGGGAGCTGTTTTTT. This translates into CSGGGWDTGELFF.

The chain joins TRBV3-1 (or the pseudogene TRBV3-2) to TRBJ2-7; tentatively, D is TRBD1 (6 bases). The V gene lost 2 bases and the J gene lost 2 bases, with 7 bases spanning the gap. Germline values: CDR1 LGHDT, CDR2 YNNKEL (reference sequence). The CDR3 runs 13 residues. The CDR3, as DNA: TGTGCCAGCAGCCAAAGACAGGCCTACGAGCAGTACTTC. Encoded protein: CASSQRQAYEQYF.

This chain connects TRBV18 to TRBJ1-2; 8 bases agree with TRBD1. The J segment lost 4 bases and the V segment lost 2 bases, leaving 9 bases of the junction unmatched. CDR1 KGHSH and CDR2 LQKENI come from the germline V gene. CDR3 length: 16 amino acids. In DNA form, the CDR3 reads TGTGCCAGCTCACCAGATCTGAACAGGGGGGTCTATGGCTACACCTTC. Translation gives CASSPDLNRGVYGYTF.

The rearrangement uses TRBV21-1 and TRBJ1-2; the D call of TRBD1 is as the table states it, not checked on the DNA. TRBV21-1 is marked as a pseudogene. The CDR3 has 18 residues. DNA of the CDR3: TGTGCCAGCAGCAAAGCACAGGGGGACCCATTTTATAACTATGGCTACACCTTC. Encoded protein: CASSKAQGDPFYNYGYTF.

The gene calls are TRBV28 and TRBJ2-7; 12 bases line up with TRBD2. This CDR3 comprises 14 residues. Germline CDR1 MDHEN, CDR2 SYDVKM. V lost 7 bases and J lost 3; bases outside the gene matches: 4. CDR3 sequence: CASMTSGSLYEQYF. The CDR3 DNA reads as TGTGCCAGCATGACTAGCGGGAGTCTCTACGAGCAGTACTTC.

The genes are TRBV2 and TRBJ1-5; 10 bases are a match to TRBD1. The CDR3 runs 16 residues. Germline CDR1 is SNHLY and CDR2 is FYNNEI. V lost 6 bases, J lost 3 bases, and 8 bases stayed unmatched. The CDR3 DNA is TGTGCCAGCAGCTCGAAGGGGACAGGGGTCAATCAGCCCCAGCATTTT. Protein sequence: CASSSKGTGVNQPQHF.

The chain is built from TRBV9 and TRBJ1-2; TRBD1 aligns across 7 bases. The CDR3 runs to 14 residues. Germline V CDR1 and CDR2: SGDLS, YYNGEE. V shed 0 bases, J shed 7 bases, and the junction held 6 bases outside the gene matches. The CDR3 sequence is CASSVDPTGFGYTF. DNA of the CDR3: TGTGCCAGCAGCGTAGACCCGACAGGGTTTGGCTACACCTTC.

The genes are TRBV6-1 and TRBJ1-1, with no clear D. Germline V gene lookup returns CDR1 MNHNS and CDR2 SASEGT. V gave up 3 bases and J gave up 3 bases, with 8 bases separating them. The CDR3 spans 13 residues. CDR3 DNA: TGTGCCAGCAGTGACCGGGTATACACTGAAGCTTTCTTT. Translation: CASSDRVYTEAFF.

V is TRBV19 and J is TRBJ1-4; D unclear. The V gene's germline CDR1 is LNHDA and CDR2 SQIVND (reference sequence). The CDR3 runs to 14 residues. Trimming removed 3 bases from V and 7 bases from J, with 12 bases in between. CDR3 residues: CASSIPGPGEKLFF. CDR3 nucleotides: TGTGCCAGTAGTATCCCCGGTCCGGGTGAAAAACTGTTTTTT.

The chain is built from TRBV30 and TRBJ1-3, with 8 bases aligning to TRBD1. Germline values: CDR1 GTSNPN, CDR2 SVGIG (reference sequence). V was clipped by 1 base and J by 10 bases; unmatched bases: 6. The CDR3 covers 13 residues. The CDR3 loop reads CAWSGTGIRTIYF. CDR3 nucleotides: TGTGCCTGGAGTGGGACAGGGATAAGGACCATATATTTT.

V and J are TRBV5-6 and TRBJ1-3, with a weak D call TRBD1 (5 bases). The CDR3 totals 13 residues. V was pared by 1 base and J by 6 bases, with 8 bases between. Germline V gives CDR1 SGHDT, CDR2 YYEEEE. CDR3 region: CASSLRTQNTIYF. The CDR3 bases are TGTGCCAGCAGCTTGAGGACACAAAACACCATATATTTT.

CDR3 nucleotides: TGTGCCAGCAGCCCTGGGACAAGGCTCAGTGAAGCTTTCTTT. This encodes CASSPGTRLSEAFF. The J gene is TRBJ1-1, the V gene TRBV7-3; a possible D gene is TRBD1 (6 bases). This CDR3 has 14 residues. Germline V lookup: CDR1 SGHTA, CDR2 FQGTGA. Trimming shortened V by 5 bases and J by 7 bases, and 17 bases separated the two germline ends. Complete variable domain (other parts from reference TRBV7-3 and TRBJ1-1): GAGVSQTPSNKVTEKGKYVELRCDPISGHTALYWYRQSLGQGPEFLIYFQGTGAADDSGLPNDRFFAVRPEGSVSTLKIQRTERGDSAVYLCASSPGTRLSEAFFGQGTRLTVV.

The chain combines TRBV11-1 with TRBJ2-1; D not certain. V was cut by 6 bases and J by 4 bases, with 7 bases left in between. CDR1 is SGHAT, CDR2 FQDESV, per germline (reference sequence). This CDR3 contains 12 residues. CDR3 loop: CASSPGYNEQFF. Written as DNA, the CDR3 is TGTGCCAGCAGTCCGGGTTACAATGAGCAGTTCTTC.

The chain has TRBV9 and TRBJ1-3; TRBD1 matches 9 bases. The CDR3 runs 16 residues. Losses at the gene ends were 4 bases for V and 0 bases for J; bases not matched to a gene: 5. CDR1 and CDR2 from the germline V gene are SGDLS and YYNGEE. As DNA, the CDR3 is TGTGCCAGCAGCATTACAGGGGGCCCCTCTGGAAACACCATATATTTT. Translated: CASSITGGPSGNTIYF. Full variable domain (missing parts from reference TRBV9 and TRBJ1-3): DSGVTQTPKHLITATGQRVTLRCSPRSGDLSVYWYQQSLDQGLQFLIQYYNGEERAKGNILERFSAQQFPDLHSELNLSSLELGDSALYFCASSITGGPSGNTIYFGEGSWLTVV.

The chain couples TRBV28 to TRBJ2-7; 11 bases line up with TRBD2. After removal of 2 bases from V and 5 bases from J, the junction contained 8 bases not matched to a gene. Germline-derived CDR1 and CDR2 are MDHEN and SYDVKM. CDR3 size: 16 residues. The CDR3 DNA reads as TGTGCCAGCAGTTTAATAGCGGGGGGGGCTTCCAACGAGCAGTACTTC. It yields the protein CASSLIAGGASNEQYF.

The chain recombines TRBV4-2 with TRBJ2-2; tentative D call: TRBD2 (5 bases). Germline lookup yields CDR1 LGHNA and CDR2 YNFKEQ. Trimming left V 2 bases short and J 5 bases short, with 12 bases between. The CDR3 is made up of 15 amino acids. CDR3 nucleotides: TGTGCCAGCAGCCAACCAAGGACTTCAACCGGGGAGCTGTTTTTT. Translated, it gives CASSQPRTSTGELFF.

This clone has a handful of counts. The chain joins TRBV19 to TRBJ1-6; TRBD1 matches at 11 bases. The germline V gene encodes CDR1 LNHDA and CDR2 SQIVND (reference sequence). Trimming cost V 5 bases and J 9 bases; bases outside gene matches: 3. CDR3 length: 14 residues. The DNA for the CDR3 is TGTGCCAGTAGTCGTGGGACAGGGGGTTCACCCCTCCACTTT. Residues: CASSRGTGGSPLHF.

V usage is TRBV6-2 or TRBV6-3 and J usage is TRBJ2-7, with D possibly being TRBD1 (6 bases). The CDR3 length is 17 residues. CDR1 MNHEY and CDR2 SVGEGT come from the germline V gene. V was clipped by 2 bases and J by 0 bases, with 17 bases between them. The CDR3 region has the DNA TGTGCCAGCAGTTACCCAAGGGGACAAAGGAGCTCCTACGAGCAGTACTTC. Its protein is CASSYPRGQRSSYEQYF.

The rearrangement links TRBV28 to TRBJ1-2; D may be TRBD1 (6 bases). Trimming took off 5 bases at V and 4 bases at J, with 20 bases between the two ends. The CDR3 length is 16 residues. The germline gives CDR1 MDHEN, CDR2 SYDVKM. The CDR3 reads CASSQTSGAQVYGYTF. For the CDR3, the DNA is TGTGCCAGCAGTCAGACCTCAGGGGCGCAGGTCTATGGCTACACCTTC.

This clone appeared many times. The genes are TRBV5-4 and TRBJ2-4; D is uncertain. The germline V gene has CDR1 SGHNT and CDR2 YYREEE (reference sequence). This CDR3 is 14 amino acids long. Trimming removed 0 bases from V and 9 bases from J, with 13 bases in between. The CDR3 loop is CASSLDNRRGIQYF. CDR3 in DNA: TGTGCCAGCAGCTTGGACAACCGCCGAGGCATTCAGTACTTC.

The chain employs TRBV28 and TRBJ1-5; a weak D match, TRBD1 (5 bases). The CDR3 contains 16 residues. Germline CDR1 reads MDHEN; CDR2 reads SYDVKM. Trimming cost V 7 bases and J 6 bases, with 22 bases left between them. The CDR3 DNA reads TGTGCCAGCACTCCCAAATGGGGGGGTGGTGTTCAGCCCCAGCATTTT. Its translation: CASTPKWGGGVQPQHF.

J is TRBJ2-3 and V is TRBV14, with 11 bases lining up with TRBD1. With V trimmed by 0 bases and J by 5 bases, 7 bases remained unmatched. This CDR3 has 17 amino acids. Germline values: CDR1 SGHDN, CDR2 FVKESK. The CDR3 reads CASSQDGQGAWKDTQYF. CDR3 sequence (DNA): TGTGCCAGCAGCCAAGACGGACAGGGGGCTTGGAAAGATACGCAGTATTTT.

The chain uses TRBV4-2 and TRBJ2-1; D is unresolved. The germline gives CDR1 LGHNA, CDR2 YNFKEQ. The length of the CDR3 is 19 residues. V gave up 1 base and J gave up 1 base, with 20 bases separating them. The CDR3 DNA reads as TGTGCCAGCAGCCAAGCATCGGGTGTCGACGTTCCTTCCTACAATGAGCAGTTCTTC. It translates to CASSQASGVDVPSYNEQFF.

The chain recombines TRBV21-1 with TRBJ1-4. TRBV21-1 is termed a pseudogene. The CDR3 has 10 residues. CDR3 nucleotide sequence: TGTGCCAGCAAGCATGAAAAACTGTTTTTT. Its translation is CASKHEKLFF.

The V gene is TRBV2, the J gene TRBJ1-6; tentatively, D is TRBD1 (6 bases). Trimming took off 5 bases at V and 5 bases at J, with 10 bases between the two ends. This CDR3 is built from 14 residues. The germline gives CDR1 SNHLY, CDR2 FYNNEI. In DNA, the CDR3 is TGTGCCAGCAGTACGGGGGGCGATAATTCACCCCTCCACTTT. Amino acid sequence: CASSTGGDNSPLHF.